The 27 T cell receptor beta chains in this list originate from one sample, sequenced in a study of T cells in Graves' hyperthyroidism and ophthalmopathy. What was amplified from RNA transcripts were TCR beta CDR3 regions. TCR CDR3 regions were first amplified by RT-PCR with HTBI primers. MiXCR, run by TCRdb on the multiplex PCR reads, gives a single entry per CDR3 protein. The table lists some 250,000 distinct CDR3 sequences, about 14% of them singletons. Sequenced: blood. Receptor source: a woman aged 40 to 55 with Graves' hyperthyroidism that later progressed to Graves' ophthalmopathy.

This clonotype has a count of ten or more. This chain joins TRBV3-1 and TRBJ1-2, with D uncertain. The CDR3 has 12 amino acids. V dropped 8 bases and J dropped 8 bases, with 15 bases sitting between them. Germline V gene lookup returns CDR1 LGHDT and CDR2 YNNKEL (reference sequence). The CDR3 DNA reads as TGTGCCAGCCAGCTAGCGACGGGGGGCTACACCTTC. Translated: CASQLATGGYTF.

In this sample, this clonotype turned up many times. Written as DNA, the CDR3 is TGTGCCAGCAGCCAGGACTCAGCGGGAGGGCTTGCGCAGTATTTT. This sequence encodes CASSQDSAGGLAQYF. The chain recombines TRBV3-1 with TRBJ2-3; 10 bases fit TRBD2. Germline V lookup: CDR1 LGHDT, CDR2 YNNKEL (reference sequence). The CDR3 length is 15 residues. Trimming at V came to 3 bases and at J to 10 bases, leaving 10 bases not matched to a gene.

Many counts were recorded for this clonotype. V and J are TRBV28 and TRBJ2-7; D may be TRBD1 (7 bases). In germline, CDR1 is MDHEN, CDR2 SYDVKM. The CDR3 sequence is 19 residues long. Trimming cost V 6 bases and J 3 bases, with 30 bases left between them. The CDR3 loop reads CASSTRGQGGSARFYEQYF. The CDR3, as DNA: TGTGCCAGCAGCACGCGTGGCCAGGGGGGATCAGCCAGATTCTACGAGCAGTACTTC.

This clonotype was recorded at least ten times. V usage is TRBV12-3 or TRBV12-4 and J usage is TRBJ2-2; 8 positions agree with TRBD1. The CDR3 has 14 residues. The V and J ends lost 6 bases and 7 bases, in that order; junction bases with no gene match: 7. CDR3 nucleotides: TGTGCCAGCAGCCTGGGGACAGGAGTCGGGGAGCTGTTTTTT. Protein: CASSLGTGVGELFF.

This clonotype was observed at least ten times. A read error is possible here, since a much larger clone lies one base away. The gene calls are TRBV12-3 or TRBV12-4 and TRBJ2-1, with TRBD2 as a possible D gene (6 bases). Trimming took 3 bases from V and 6 from J, leaving 15 bases between them. The CDR3 is made up of 15 amino acids. The CDR3 coding sequence is TGTGCCAGCAGTTTGGAAATAGCGGTCAGCAATGAGCAGTTCTTC. Its translation is CASSLEIAVSNEQFF.

This clonotype was recorded at least ten times. V and J are TRBV19 and TRBJ2-1, with D possibly TRBD1 on 6 matching bases. Germline assignment: CDR1 LNHDA and CDR2 SQIVND (reference sequence). Trimming took 6 bases from V and 4 from J, leaving 19 bases between them. The CDR3 consists of 16 residues. CDR3 loop: CASSPSVGTLYNEQFF. In DNA, the CDR3 is TGTGCCAGTAGCCCCAGCGTCGGGACACTATACAATGAGCAGTTCTTC.

This clonotype has ten or more counts. This chain uses TRBV19 with TRBJ2-2; D is unresolved. V was pared by 7 bases and J by 5 bases, with 8 bases between. The CDR3 loop spans 12 amino acids. Looked up from germline, CDR1 is LNHDA and CDR2 is SQIVND (reference sequence). CDR3 DNA sequence: TGTGCCAGTAAAAGGTCGACCGGGGAGCTGTTTTTT. Its protein is CASKRSTGELFF.

The J gene is TRBJ2-3, the V gene TRBV29-1, with 7 bases fitting TRBD2. In germline, CDR1 is SQVTM, CDR2 ANQGSEA. This CDR3 is built from 15 residues. Trimming removed 7 bases from V and 1 base from J; junction bases left unmatched: 11. The CDR3 protein is CSALMGAGGTDTQYF. As DNA, the CDR3 is TGCAGCGCGTTGATGGGCGCGGGAGGCACAGATACGCAGTATTTT.

This chain connects TRBV5-1 to TRBJ1-1, with a tentative D call TRBD1 (5 bases). The germline V gene encodes CDR1 SGHRS and CDR2 YFSETQ. Trimming stripped 5 bases from V and 1 base from J, with 9 bases between. The CDR3 totals 13 residues. The CDR3 nucleotides are TGCGCCAGCAGTCAGGGTTGGAACACTGAAGCTTTCTTT. This translates into CASSQGWNTEAFF. Filled out from reference TRBV5-1 and TRBJ1-1, the complete variable domain reads KAGVTQTPRYLIKTRGQQVTLSCSPISGHRSVSWYQQTPGQGLQFLFEYFSETQRNKGNFPGRFSGRQFSNSRSEMNVSTLELGDSALYLCASSQGWNTEAFFGQGTRLTVV.

This chain links TRBV6-1 with TRBJ2-3; D unclear. The CDR3 consists of 13 residues. V dropped 10 bases and J dropped 6 bases, with 17 bases sitting between them. The germline CDR1 and CDR2 sequences are MNHNS and SASEGT. The CDR3 region is CATTGPQTDTQYF. CDR3 bases: TGTGCCACGACCGGGCCCCAAACCGATACGCAGTATTTT.

This clonotype was detected ten times or more. V is TRBV5-6 and J is TRBJ1-1; D gene unclear. The germline V and J ends were trimmed by 0 bases and 0 bases, with 12 bases remaining between them. The CDR3 spans 16 residues. CDR1 and CDR2 from the germline V gene are SGHDT and YYEEEE. CDR3 in DNA: TGTGCCAGCAGCTTGGGCTGGAGTAGGATGAACACTGAAGCTTTCTTT. It is translated as CASSLGWSRMNTEAFF.

This clonotype came up many times. The rearrangement links TRBV28 to TRBJ1-6; 9 bases align to TRBD1. CDR1 and CDR2 (germline): MDHEN, SYDVKM. The CDR3 loop spans 15 amino acids. V dropped 8 bases and J dropped 8; count of bases not matched to a gene: 10. The CDR3 DNA reads TGTGCCAGCTCCTATCCGGGACAGGGCTATTCACCCCTCCACTTT. Amino acid sequence: CASSYPGQGYSPLHF.

This clonotype was picked up many times. CDR3 DNA: TGTGCCAGCAGCCGTCAGGTAGCGGGAGTAAGAACCGGGGAGCTGTTTTTT. As protein: CASSRQVAGVRTGELFF. The chain combines TRBV3-1 with TRBJ2-2; 9 nucleotides line up with TRBD2. CDR3 length: 17 residues. Germline-derived CDR1 and CDR2 are LGHDT and YNNKEL (reference sequence). After removal of 4 bases from V and 5 bases from J, the junction contained 11 bases not matched to a gene.

Many counts were recorded for this clonotype. The V and J genes are TRBV18 and TRBJ1-1; no definite D call. This CDR3 is 15 amino acids long. V lost 3 bases and J lost 0, with 11 bases in between. Germline V lookup: CDR1 KGHSH, CDR2 LQKENI. CDR3 DNA sequence: TGTGCCAGCTCACCCCAGACTGGGGTGAACACTGAAGCTTTCTTT. Protein product: CASSPQTGVNTEAFF.

This clonotype was counted many times. This chain joins TRBV7-3 and TRBJ1-3; perhaps TRBD1 as D (5 bases). CDR3 length: 16 amino acids. In germline, CDR1 is SGHTA, CDR2 FQGTGA. The V end was cut by 0 bases, the J end by 3 bases, with 12 bases between. CDR3 protein: CASSLTPGVGGNTIYF. The DNA for the CDR3 is TGTGCCAGCAGCTTAACTCCGGGGGTCGGTGGAAACACCATATATTTT. Supplemented by reference TRBV7-3 and TRBJ1-3, the full variable domain reads GAGVSQTPSNKVTEKGKYVELRCDPISGHTALYWYRQSLGQGPEFLIYFQGTGAADDSGLPNDRFFAVRPEGSVSTLKIQRTERGDSAVYLCASSLTPGVGGNTIYFGEGSWLTVV.

The J gene is TRBJ2-7, the V gene TRBV11-2; TRBD2 is a possible D gene (6 bases). CDR1 is SGHAT, CDR2 FQNNGV, per germline. The V end lost 1 base, the J end lost 2 bases, and 21 bases lay between the germline ends. The CDR3 is 18 amino acids. The CDR3 loop is CASSLGEPLIADTYEQYF. The CDR3 bases are TGTGCCAGCAGCTTAGGTGAGCCTCTCATAGCGGACACCTACGAGCAGTACTTC.

V and J are TRBV7-9 and TRBJ1-2, with 10 bases matching TRBD1. The germline V gene has CDR1 SEHNR and CDR2 FQNEAQ (reference sequence). Germline trimming cut 4 bases from V and 7 bases from J; bases unmatched to any gene: 6. The CDR3 consists of 14 residues. CDR3 amino acids: CASSSSGQGGGYTF. CDR3 nucleotide sequence: TGTGCCAGCAGCTCCTCTGGACAGGGGGGTGGCTACACCTTC.

In its sample, this clonotype was seen many times. This rearrangement joins TRBV19 to TRBJ1-1; weak D call: TRBD1 (6 bases). The CDR3 consists of 11 residues. Trimming removed 2 bases from V and 12 bases from J, with 10 bases in between. CDR1 is LNHDA, CDR2 SQIVND, per germline (reference sequence). As DNA, the CDR3 is TGTGCCAGTAGTATATGGGGACATACTTTCTTT. It codes for CASSIWGHTFF.

This clonotype has ten or more counts. The CDR3 coding sequence is TGTGCCAGCAGTGGGACAGGCAATCAGCCCCAGCATTTT. Protein sequence: CASSGTGNQPQHF. V is TRBV2 and J is TRBJ1-5, with D tentatively TRBD1 (6 bases). CDR1 is SNHLY and CDR2 is FYNNEI in the germline V gene. The CDR3 has 13 amino acids. V was trimmed by 4 bases and J by 2 bases, leaving 6 bases between them.

This clonotype was picked up many times. The V call is TRBV27, the J call TRBJ2-3, with 12 bases that match TRBD2. Unmatched junction bases numbered 6, after V lost 4 bases and J lost 4 bases. Germline V gene sequence: CDR1 MNHEY, CDR2 SMNVEV (reference sequence). This CDR3 has 16 amino acids. DNA for the CDR3: TGTGCCAGCAGTTCGAGGACTAGCGGGGAATCAGATACGCAGTATTTT. Protein product: CASSSRTSGESDTQYF.

The genes are TRBV3-1 and TRBJ2-7; weak D call: TRBD1 (5 bases). Trimming left V 2 bases short and J 5 bases short, with 13 bases between. This CDR3 spans 14 amino acids. Per germline, CDR1 LGHDT and CDR2 YNNKEL (reference sequence). The CDR3 DNA follows: TGTGCCAGCAGCCAACAGCTACAGGAGAACGAGCAGTACTTC. Residues: CASSQQLQENEQYF.

This clonotype has a handful of counts. The chain links TRBV20-1 to TRBJ1-5, with 8 bases that match TRBD1. Germline CDR1 is DFQATT and CDR2 is SNEGSKA (reference sequence). Germline trimming cut 5 bases from V and 5 bases from J; bases unmatched to any gene: 8. The CDR3 extends over 14 amino acids. CDR3 sequence (DNA): TGCAGTGCTCCGTCAGGGGGCAGCGATCAGCCCCAGCATTTT. It encodes CSAPSGGSDQPQHF.

This clonotype occurred many times. The chain combines TRBV5-6 with TRBJ2-5, with TRBD2 matching over 7 bases. This CDR3 has 16 residues. From germline, CDR1 is SGHDT and CDR2 YYEEEE. V lost 5 bases to trimming and J lost 3 bases; unmatched junction nucleotides: 13. As DNA, the CDR3 is TGTGCCAGCAGTCATCCCTGGGGGGGGATCAAAGAGACCCAGTACTTC. As protein: CASSHPWGGIKETQYF.

This clonotype was seen at least ten times. V and J are TRBV6-1 and TRBJ2-3; D might be TRBD2 (6 bases). The germline V gene encodes CDR1 MNHNS and CDR2 SASEGT. Trimming cost V 2 bases and J 4 bases, with 16 bases left between them. CDR3 size: 16 residues. CDR3 in DNA: TGTGCCAGCAGTGAAAGGGGAGGATATCATTCAGATACGCAGTATTTT. Its protein is CASSERGGYHSDTQYF.

This clonotype was picked up many times. The chain recombines TRBV5-1 with TRBJ2-3, with D perhaps matching TRBD1 (5 bases). Trimming stripped 4 bases from V and 6 bases from J, with 18 bases between. Germline V gene sequence: CDR1 SGHRS, CDR2 YFSETQ. The CDR3 covers 15 residues. The CDR3 nucleotides read TGCGCCAGCAGCCTCCCAGGGTCTCCCCTTGATACGCAGTATTTT. Protein sequence: CASSLPGSPLDTQYF. The entire variable domain, with the rest obtained from reference TRBV5-1 and TRBJ2-3, is as follows: KAGVTQTPRYLIKTRGQQVTLSCSPISGHRSVSWYQQTPGQGLQFLFEYFSETQRNKGNFPGRFSGRQFSNSRSEMNVSTLELGDSALYLCASSLPGSPLDTQYFGPGTRLTVL.

This clonotype was recorded many times. The chain uses TRBV5-1 and TRBJ1-1; no clear D. Germline CDR1 is SGHRS and CDR2 is YFSETQ. CDR3 length: 13 residues. V was shortened by 5 bases and J by 1 base, with 9 bases between the two germline ends. The CDR3 sequence is CASSNYRNTEAFF. The CDR3 DNA follows: TGCGCCAGCAGTAATTACAGGAACACTGAAGCTTTCTTT.

The rearrangement links TRBV20-1 to TRBJ2-1; maybe TRBD2 (6 bases). The CDR3 is 14 amino acids. Looked up from germline, CDR1 is DFQATT and CDR2 is SNEGSKA (reference sequence). The V end lost 0 bases, the J end lost 8 bases, and 14 bases lay between the germline ends. The CDR3 reads CSARDLREWYEQFF. Here the CDR3 DNA reads TGCAGTGCTAGAGATCTACGGGAGTGGTATGAGCAGTTCTTC.